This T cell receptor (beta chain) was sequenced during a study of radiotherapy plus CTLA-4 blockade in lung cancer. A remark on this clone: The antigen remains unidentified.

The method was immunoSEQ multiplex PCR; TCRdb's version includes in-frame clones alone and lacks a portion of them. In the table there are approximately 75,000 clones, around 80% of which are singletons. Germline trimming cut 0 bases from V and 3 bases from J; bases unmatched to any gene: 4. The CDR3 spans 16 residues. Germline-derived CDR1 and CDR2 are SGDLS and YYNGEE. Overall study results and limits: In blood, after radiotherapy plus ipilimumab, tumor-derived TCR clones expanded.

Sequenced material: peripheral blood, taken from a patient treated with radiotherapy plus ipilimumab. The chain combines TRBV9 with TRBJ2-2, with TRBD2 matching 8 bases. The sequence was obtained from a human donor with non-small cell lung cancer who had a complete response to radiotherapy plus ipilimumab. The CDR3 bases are TGTGCCAGCAGCGTAGGATCCGGGAGGGACACCGGGGAGCTGTTTTTT. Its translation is CASSVGSGRDTGELFF.